What follows are 26 T cell receptor beta chains derived from one specimen sequenced in a study of OX40 agonist ivuxolimab in advanced cancers. The table came from immunoSEQ multiplex PCR; TCRdb's copy has only in-frame clones and leaves some out. The data contain approximately 98,000 clones, 80% to 95% of them singletons. The sequencing used CD4+ or CD8+ T cells sorted from blood, collected in a trial of the OX40 agonist ivuxolimab. These receptors were taken from an adult with an advanced solid tumor such as melanoma, head and neck, liver or kidney cancer.

The rearrangement links TRBV4-1 to TRBJ2-2; no definite D call. Germline loops: CDR1 MGHRA, CDR2 YSYEKL. The germline V and J ends were trimmed by 6 bases and 0 bases, with 11 bases remaining between them. The CDR3 spans 15 residues. In DNA, the CDR3 is TGCGCCAGCAGTCCGATAGAGACGAACACCGGGGAGCTGTTTTTT. Translation: CASSPIETNTGELFF.

This clone was counted a single time. The chain couples TRBV6-1 to TRBJ1-2; TRBD1 matches 7 bases. V lost 0 bases and J lost 0; bases outside the gene matches: 4. Looked up from germline, CDR1 is MNHNS and CDR2 is SASEGT. The length of the CDR3 is 16 residues. This chain's CDR3 is CASSEAQGGANYGYTF. The CDR3 nucleotides are TGTGCCAGCAGTGAAGCCCAGGGGGGAGCTAACTATGGCTACACCTTC.

A single count supports this clone. The chain employs TRBV30 and TRBJ1-1; weak D call: TRBD1 (5 bases). Germline assignment: CDR1 GTSNPN and CDR2 SVGIG (reference sequence). There are 14 residues in the CDR3. The ends were cut back, 0 bases at V and 3 bases at J, with 11 bases in the middle. The CDR3: CAWSVSGGYTEAFF. CDR3 nucleotide sequence: TGTGCCTGGAGTGTTTCCGGGGGGTACACTGAAGCTTTCTTT.

The V gene is TRBV7-2, the J gene TRBJ2-5; possibly TRBD2 for D (5 bases). V dropped 2 bases and J dropped 4 bases, with 14 bases sitting between them. This CDR3 region has 15 residues. Per germline, CDR1 SGHTA and CDR2 FQGNSA. CDR3 sequence: CASSLTSFRGETQYF. CDR3 in DNA: TGTGCCAGCAGCTTAACTAGTTTTCGTGGAGAGACCCAGTACTTC.

This clone occurred a few times. The chain recombines TRBV30 with TRBJ2-7, with D perhaps given as TRBD1 or TRBD2 (8 bases each). With 5 bases removed from V and 0 bases from J, the gap between germline ends came to 17 bases. The CDR3 is 15 amino acids. Germline loops: CDR1 GTSNPN, CDR2 SVGIG (reference sequence). Here the CDR3 DNA reads TGTGCCTGGGAAGCGGGGGACAGGATCTCCTACGAGCAGTACTTC. Its protein product is CAWEAGDRISYEQYF.

V gene TRBV9 combines with J gene TRBJ1-1; perhaps TRBD1 as D (6 bases). The V gene lost 3 bases and the J gene lost 8 bases, with 14 bases spanning the gap. Germline V gene data show CDR1 as SGDLS and CDR2 as YYNGEE. The CDR3 has 13 amino acids. CDR3 in amino acids: CASSGGTGREAFF. DNA for the CDR3: TGTGCCAGCAGCGGCGGCACAGGGAGGGAAGCTTTCTTT. The whole variable domain, filled in from reference TRBV9 and TRBJ1-1, reads DSGVTQTPKHLITATGQRVTLRCSPRSGDLSVYWYQQSLDQGLQFLIQYYNGEERAKGNILERFSAQQFPDLHSELNLSSLELGDSALYFCASSGGTGREAFFGQGTRLTVV.

The chain recombines TRBV15 with TRBJ2-1, with 9 nucleotides matching TRBD2. Germline values: CDR1 LNHNV, CDR2 YYDKDF (reference sequence). Trimming removed 5 bases from V and 5 bases from J; junction bases left unmatched: 13. The CDR3 totals 17 residues. This CDR3 is CATSGALSGGNDNEQFF. The CDR3 DNA reads TGTGCCACCAGCGGAGCACTAAGCGGGGGGAACGACAATGAGCAGTTCTTC. The whole variable domain, remainder taken from reference TRBV15 and TRBJ2-1, is DAMVIQNPRYQVTQFGKPVTLSCSQTLNHNVMYWYQQKSSQAPKLLFHYYDKDFNNEADTPDNFQSRRPNTSFCFLDIRSPGLGDTAMYLCATSGALSGGNDNEQFFGPGTRLTVL.

The J gene is TRBJ2-3, the V gene TRBV30, with 8 bases that match TRBD1. Germline loops: CDR1 GTSNPN, CDR2 SVGIG (reference sequence). The CDR3 runs 14 residues. V was pared by 1 base and J by 7 bases, with 7 bases of the junction left unmatched. The CDR3 DNA reads as TGTGCCTGGAGTGAACAGGGGGTTTCCCATACGCAGTATTTT. Amino acids: CAWSEQGVSHTQYF.

The chain uses TRBV7-9 and TRBJ1-4; D perhaps matches TRBD1 (5 bases). The germline CDR1 and CDR2 sequences are SEHNR and FQNEAQ (reference sequence). CDR3 size: 12 residues. V lost 7 bases and J 4 bases, leaving 7 bases between the germline ends. In nucleotides, the CDR3 is TGTGCCAGCACCGACAGTAATGAAAAACTGTTTTTT. It encodes CASTDSNEKLFF.

In the case of this clone: Mismatch with germline at one junction end may stem from a read error. The chain couples TRBV7-2 to TRBJ2-1; weak D call: TRBD2 (5 bases). Looked up from germline, CDR1 is SGHTA and CDR2 is FQGNSA. CDR3 size: 15 residues. The DNA of the CDR3 is TGTGCCAGCAGCGTAGCTGTAGCGCTCCCCAATGAGCAGTTCTTC. Translation: CASSVAVALPNEQFF.

This clone was detected once. The CDR3 sequence: CASSSDRSWNEQFF. The CDR3 nucleotides read TGTGCCAGCAGCTCGGACAGGTCTTGGAATGAGCAGTTCTTC. The chain joins TRBV5-4 to TRBJ2-1; 7 bases are a match to TRBD1. This CDR3 is 14 amino acids long. Trimming cost V 3 bases and J 7 bases; bases outside gene matches: 7. Germline CDR1 SGHNT, CDR2 YYREEE (reference sequence).

About this clone: At the DNA level, this CDR3 is encoded by other sequences in the same sample as well. The chain carries TRBV11-2 and TRBJ2-3, with TRBD1 as a possible D gene (6 bases). V was shortened by 1 base and J by 4 bases, with 6 bases between the two germline ends. CDR1 SGHAT and CDR2 FQNNGV come from the germline V gene. This CDR3 region has 13 residues. This CDR3 reads CASSLAGADTQYF. The CDR3 nucleotides read TGTGCCAGCAGCTTAGCAGGGGCAGATACGCAGTATTTT.

This clone has only one observation. The CDR3 here is CASYPQSSGANVLTF. The DNA for the CDR3 is TGTGCCAGCTACCCACAGAGCTCTGGGGCCAACGTCCTGACTTTC. This chain links TRBV28 with TRBJ2-6, with D hard to call. V was cut by 8 bases and J by 0 bases, with 11 bases left in between. Germline V CDR1 and CDR2: MDHEN, SYDVKM. This CDR3 contains 15 residues.

This clone was detected only once. This sequence joins TRBV11-2 and TRBJ1-4, with D tentatively TRBD1 (6 bases). This CDR3 is built from 15 residues. Trimming removed 3 bases from V and 7 bases from J, with 15 bases in between. Germline V CDR1 and CDR2: SGHAT, FQNNGV. The CDR3 here is CASSLGTRGGEKLFF. The CDR3 coding sequence is TGTGCCAGCAGCTTGGGGACCAGGGGAGGTGAAAAACTGTTTTTT.

This rearrangement joins TRBV6-5 to TRBJ2-6; perhaps TRBD1 as D (5 bases). The CDR3 extends over 15 amino acids. In germline, CDR1 is MNHEY, CDR2 SVGAGI. Trimming pared 5 bases from V and 2 bases from J, leaving 10 bases between. The CDR3 nucleotides read TGTGCCAGCAGTACACCAGGGCCTGGGGCCAACGTCCTGACTTTC. It yields the protein CASSTPGPGANVLTF.

The CDR3 spells CASSHAILAGDLETQYF. The CDR3 coding sequence is TGTGCCAGCAGCCACGCTATACTAGCGGGGGATCTAGAGACCCAGTACTTC. The chain employs TRBV4-2 and TRBJ2-5; 11 bases line up with TRBD2. Trimming at V came to 3 bases and at J to 4 bases, leaving 10 bases not matched to a gene. This CDR3 spans 17 amino acids. Germline values: CDR1 LGHNA, CDR2 YNFKEQ.

V is TRBV7-2 and J is TRBJ2-1, with D perhaps TRBD1 (5 bases). Trimming removed 5 bases from V and 8 bases from J, with 13 bases in between. The CDR3 is 13 amino acids. CDR1 is SGHTA, CDR2 FQGNSA, per germline. The CDR3 nucleotides read TGTGCCAGCAGCATTCAGGGTGGCGATGAGCAGTTCTTC. This sequence encodes CASSIQGGDEQFF. The entire variable domain, with the rest obtained from reference TRBV7-2 and TRBJ2-1, is as follows: GAGVSQSPSNKVTEKGKDVELRCDPISGHTALYWYRQSLGQGLEFLIYFQGNSAPDKSGLPSDRFSAERTGGSVSTLTIQRTQQEDSAVYLCASSIQGGDEQFFGPGTRLTVL.

This chain connects TRBV4-1 to TRBJ2-3; unclear D gene. The CDR3 covers 15 residues. CDR1 and CDR2 from the germline V gene are MGHRA and YSYEKL. The V gene lost 0 bases and the J gene lost 2 bases, with 9 bases spanning the gap. CDR3: CASSQDGKNTDTQYF. CDR3 in DNA: TGCGCCAGCAGCCAAGATGGAAAGAACACAGATACGCAGTATTTT.

V gene TRBV5-1 combines with J gene TRBJ2-7, with 7 positions matching TRBD1. V lost 0 bases, J lost 3 bases, and 3 bases stayed unmatched. Germline V CDR1 and CDR2: SGHRS, YFSETQ. This CDR3 region has 14 residues. The CDR3: CASSLENRGYEQYF. The DNA for the CDR3 is TGCGCCAGCAGCTTGGAGAACAGGGGCTACGAGCAGTACTTC.

J is TRBJ1-2 and V is TRBV11-2; the D gene is possibly TRBD1 (6 bases). CDR3 length: 14 amino acids. Germline assignment: CDR1 SGHAT and CDR2 FQNNGV. The V end lost 7 bases, the J end lost 8 bases, and 20 bases lay between the germline ends. The CDR3 spells CASTLSAGDYGYTF. The CDR3 DNA reads as TGTGCCAGCACCCTCTCTGCAGGGGATTACGGCTACACCTTC.

The chain links TRBV6-1 to TRBJ2-5; D unclear. The V gene's germline CDR1 is MNHNS and CDR2 SASEGT. V lost 1 base to trimming and J lost 14 bases, with 20 bases between them. The CDR3 runs 14 residues. Here the CDR3 reads CASSEGGQAPLRYF. In DNA form, the CDR3 reads TGTGCCAGCAGTGAAGGCGGTCAGGCACCGCTACGATACTTC.

The chain uses TRBV11-2 and TRBJ2-3; D call uncertain. The germline CDR1 and CDR2 sequences are SGHAT and FQNNGV. The V and J ends lost 4 bases and 2 bases respectively, with 10 bases between them. The CDR3 spans 14 residues. The CDR3 sequence: CASSSRSTTDTQYF. DNA for the CDR3: TGTGCCAGCAGCTCTAGGTCCACCACAGATACGCAGTATTTT.

This clone appeared once. The CDR3 coding sequence is TGTGCCATCCGTGAAGGACAGGGACTAGCGGATTACAATGAGCAGTTCTTC. Translation gives CAIREGQGLADYNEQFF. This sequence joins TRBV6-1 and TRBJ2-1, with 11 bases aligning to TRBD2. V dropped 10 bases and J dropped 4; count of bases not matched to a gene: 15. The CDR3 contains 17 residues. Germline-derived CDR1 and CDR2 are MNHNS and SASEGT.

The CDR3 spells CASSPLSGANVLTF. The DNA for the CDR3 is TGTGCCAGCAGCCCCCTATCTGGGGCCAACGTCCTGACTTTC. The V call is TRBV9, the J call TRBJ2-6; no definite D call. CDR1 is SGDLS, CDR2 YYNGEE, per germline. Trimming removed 4 bases from V and 1 base from J, with 6 bases in between. The CDR3 is 14 amino acids.

The genes are TRBV6-5 and TRBJ1-4; D is uncertain. The ends were cut back, 0 bases at V and 5 bases at J, with 7 bases in the middle. The CDR3 is 14 residues long. Germline assignment: CDR1 MNHEY and CDR2 SVGAGI. CDR3 bases: TGTGCCAGCAGTTACTCCCCAGAAAATGAAAAACTGTTTTTT. Its protein is CASSYSPENEKLFF.

The chain carries TRBV6-1 and TRBJ1-3, with D possibly being TRBD1 (5 bases). The CDR3 runs 15 residues. CDR1 and CDR2 from the germline V gene are MNHNS and SASEGT. The V end lost 7 bases, the J end lost 0 bases, and 13 bases lay between the germline ends. The CDR3 reads CASTRGTFSGNTIYF. The CDR3 coding sequence is TGTGCCAGCACTAGGGGAACATTCTCTGGAAACACCATATATTTT.